The 30 T cell receptor beta chains listed next were all sequenced from one sample in a study of blood T cell repertoires in COVID-19. Data came from immunoSEQ multiplex PCR; TCRdb stores just in-frame clones and leaves some out. The repertoire holds approximately 260,000 clones, with around 86% as singletons. The sequenced sample was peripheral blood. Receptors originate from a man aged 50-59 years with acute or convalescent COVID-19.

The chain uses TRBV20-1 and TRBJ1-5; 7 positions agree with TRBD1. The germline V gene encodes CDR1 DFQATT and CDR2 SNEGSKA (reference sequence). Trimming removed 5 bases from V and 11 bases from J; junction bases left unmatched: 6. This CDR3 is 11 amino acids long. The CDR3, as DNA: TGCAGTGCTGGGGACAGTCCCGCCCAGCATTTT. Translating it yields CSAGDSPAQHF.

This chain uses TRBV10-3 with TRBJ1-2; D is unclear. The CDR3 is 13 residues long. Germline V gene data show CDR1 as ENHRY and CDR2 as SYGVKD. V was clipped by 3 bases and J by 3 bases, with 8 bases between them. Here the CDR3 DNA reads TGTGCCATCAGTGATGCGGGTGACTATGGCTACACCTTC. Protein: CAISDAGDYGYTF.

This chain joins TRBV7-9 and TRBJ1-3, with D possibly being TRBD1 (5 bases). Trimming shortened V by 1 base and J by 4 bases, and 5 bases separated the two germline ends. Germline loops: CDR1 SEHNR, CDR2 FQNEAQ (reference sequence). This CDR3 contains 13 residues. CDR3 protein: CASSLEGGNTIYF. In DNA form, the CDR3 reads TGTGCCAGCAGCTTAGAGGGGGGAAACACCATATATTTT.

The chain carries TRBV19 and TRBJ1-3, with 9 bases fitting TRBD1. CDR3 size: 17 residues. Germline CDR1 is LNHDA and CDR2 is SQIVND (reference sequence). V gave up 3 bases and J gave up 0 bases; unmatched junction bases: 6. CDR3 coding DNA: TGTGCCAGTAGTATGAAGGGACAGGGAGGCTCTGGAAACACCATATATTTT. Encoded protein: CASSMKGQGGSGNTIYF.

This chain links TRBV6-5 with TRBJ1-1; D is unclear. The CDR3 has 14 amino acids. Per the germline V gene, CDR1 is MNHEY and CDR2 is SVGAGI. With 2 bases removed from V and 0 bases from J, the gap between germline ends came to 7 bases. DNA of the CDR3: TGTGCCAGCAGTTACGAGCTCCTGAACACTGAAGCTTTCTTT. Translation gives CASSYELLNTEAFF.

This chain joins TRBV18 and TRBJ1-4; D gene uncertain. The CDR3 covers 16 residues. The germline V gene encodes CDR1 KGHSH and CDR2 LQKENI. The V end lost 0 bases, the J end lost 4 bases, and 12 bases lay between the germline ends. The CDR3 DNA is TGTGCCAGCTCACCACCGGAGCAGATAGATAATGAAAAACTGTTTTTT. Translating gives CASSPPEQIDNEKLFF.

In this sample, this clone turned up a few times. V usage is TRBV10-3 and J usage is TRBJ2-3, with 8 bases matching TRBD2. The V gene end was trimmed by 4 bases and the J gene end by 4 bases; junction bases not matched to a gene: 7. This CDR3 spans 15 amino acids. Germline V gene data show CDR1 as ENHRY and CDR2 as SYGVKD. In DNA, the CDR3 is TGTGCCATCAGTGTTGGGGCGGGGGGATCAGATACGCAGTATTTT. Translated: CAISVGAGGSDTQYF.

This clone was picked up one time. V gene TRBV27 combines with J gene TRBJ1-1, with D unclear. V dropped 4 bases and J dropped 1 base, with 10 bases sitting between them. This CDR3 spans 14 amino acids. Germline V gene lookup returns CDR1 MNHEY and CDR2 SMNVEV (reference sequence). CDR3 in amino acids: CASSSPVKNTEAFF. In DNA form, the CDR3 reads TGTGCCAGCAGTTCTCCGGTTAAGAACACTGAAGCTTTCTTT.

J is TRBJ2-4 and V is TRBV5-1; unclear D gene. The CDR3 consists of 14 residues. Germline V gene lookup returns CDR1 SGHRS and CDR2 YFSETQ. Trimming removed 0 bases at V and 5 bases at J, with 9 bases between. CDR3 coding DNA: TGCGCCAGCAGCTTGGCCGCCGGAGAAAACATTCAGTACTTC. Protein sequence: CASSLAAGENIQYF.

A few counts support this clone. The chain carries TRBV12-3 or TRBV12-4 and TRBJ2-5, with D unresolved. The CDR3 is 13 amino acids. Trimming stripped 5 bases from V and 0 bases from J, with 7 bases between. The CDR3 coding sequence is TGTGCCAGCAGTATGATAGACCAAGAGACCCAGTACTTC. Protein: CASSMIDQETQYF.

This CDR3 is CSARDRNEQFF. Written as DNA, the CDR3 is TGCAGTGCTAGAGATCGGAATGAGCAGTTCTTC. The V call is TRBV20-1, the J call TRBJ2-1; D uncertain. The CDR3 sequence is 11 residues long. Trimming took off 0 bases at V and 7 bases at J, with 4 bases between the two ends. Germline V gene lookup returns CDR1 DFQATT and CDR2 SNEGSKA (reference sequence).

The chain has TRBV20-1 and TRBJ1-4; no clear D. In germline, CDR1 is DFQATT, CDR2 SNEGSKA (reference sequence). The CDR3 covers 11 residues. The CDR3 DNA sequence: TGCTCCCAGGCCCGGGGTGAAAAACTGTTTTTT. Amino acid sequence: CSQARGEKLFF.

As to this clone: Compared with germline, one end of the junction differs, possibly owing to a read error. V and J are TRBV7-7 and TRBJ2-7; TRBD1 agrees at 9 bases. In germline, CDR1 is SSHAT, CDR2 FNYEAQ (reference sequence). This CDR3 is 14 amino acids long. CDR3 protein: CASSPGQGFYEQYF. DNA for the CDR3: TGTGCTAGCAGCCCGGGACAGGGTTTCTACGAGCAGTACTTC.

This clone was seen a single time. The V and J genes are TRBV3-1 (or the pseudogene TRBV3-2) and TRBJ1-4; 8 bases map to TRBD1. Trimming removed 4 bases from V and 5 bases from J; junction bases left unmatched: 9. The germline V gene has CDR1 LGHDT and CDR2 YNNKEL (reference sequence). The CDR3 has 16 amino acids. CDR3 amino acids: CASSRQGRGRNEKLFF. The DNA of the CDR3 is TGTGCCAGCAGCCGACAGGGGCGGGGGAGAAATGAAAAACTGTTTTTT.

The chain combines TRBV27 with TRBJ2-1; 9 bases match TRBD1. From germline, CDR1 is MNHEY and CDR2 SMNVEV (reference sequence). The ends lost 3 bases at V and 5 bases at J; junction bases unmatched: 5. This CDR3 contains 15 residues. The CDR3 coding sequence is TGTGCCAGCAGTTTCCCGGGACAGGGCCACAATGAGCAGTTCTTC. Residues: CASSFPGQGHNEQFF.

The V call is TRBV7-9, the J call TRBJ2-3; possibly TRBD1 for D (6 bases). This CDR3 is built from 13 residues. Deletions cut 5 bases from V and 4 bases from J, with 10 bases between. Germline V lookup: CDR1 SEHNR, CDR2 FQNEAQ (reference sequence). CDR3 residues: CASSHRVPDTQYF. The CDR3 coding sequence is TGTGCCAGCAGCCACAGGGTTCCAGATACGCAGTATTTT.

The rearrangement uses TRBV3-1 (or the pseudogene TRBV3-2) and TRBJ1-3; the D is unclear. The germline V gene encodes CDR1 LGHDT and CDR2 YNNKEL (reference sequence). This CDR3 is 14 amino acids long. V was shortened by 2 bases and J by 3 bases, with 8 bases between the two germline ends. The CDR3 reads CASSQNTGGNTIYF. CDR3 sequence (DNA): TGTGCCAGCAGCCAAAATACCGGTGGAAACACCATATATTTT.

CDR3 sequence: CASSPIPGLAGEAQYF. Written as DNA, the CDR3 is TGCGCCAGCAGCCCCATCCCGGGACTAGCGGGGGAGGCGCAGTACTTC. The chain recombines TRBV4-1 with TRBJ2-7, with 14 positions matching TRBD2. This CDR3 has 16 amino acids. V lost 4 bases, J lost 9 bases, and 11 bases stayed unmatched. The germline CDR1 and CDR2 sequences are MGHRA and YSYEKL.

There are a few counts of this clone. The V gene is TRBV11-2, the J gene TRBJ1-2; 7 bases agree with TRBD1. This CDR3 is built from 16 residues. J was trimmed by 2 bases and V by 5 bases; bases with no gene match: 11. Germline V gives CDR1 SGHAT, CDR2 FQNNGV. CDR3 region: CASSHFTGTANYGYTF. CDR3 nucleotide sequence: TGTGCCAGCAGCCACTTTACCGGGACAGCAAACTATGGCTACACCTTC.

This clone was seen a single time. CDR3 sequence reads: CASRSSGGNGYTF. CDR3 nucleotides: TGCGCCAGCAGGTCGTCAGGGGGAAACGGCTACACCTTC. The V gene is TRBV5-1, the J gene TRBJ1-2; 7 nucleotides agree with TRBD1. Germline V gene lookup returns CDR1 SGHRS and CDR2 YFSETQ. The CDR3 is 13 amino acids. V was pared by 5 bases and J by 8 bases, with 9 bases of the junction left unmatched.

This clone came up a few times. The chain combines TRBV6-6 with TRBJ1-2; D is uncertain. Germline CDR1 is MNHNY and CDR2 is SVGAGI (reference sequence). The V end lost 4 bases, the J end lost 8 bases, and 11 bases lay between the germline ends. This CDR3 has 12 residues. CDR3 DNA sequence: TGTGCCAGCAGTTCCTATCGGGAGGGCTACACCTTC. Encoded protein: CASSSYREGYTF.

The chain joins TRBV7-9 to TRBJ1-1, with TRBD1 identical over 8 bases. V was pared by 5 bases and J by 5 bases, with 13 bases of the junction left unmatched. This CDR3 comprises 16 residues. Germline V gene data show CDR1 as SEHNR and CDR2 as FQNEAQ (reference sequence). CDR3 nucleotides: TGTGCCAGCAGCCTCCGGGACAGGTCACTTGGGACTGAAGCTTTCTTT. Translation: CASSLRDRSLGTEAFF.

The chain recombines TRBV5-5 with TRBJ1-5, with a tentative D call TRBD1 (6 bases). Trimming removed 3 bases at V and 5 bases at J, with 18 bases between. The CDR3 is made up of 16 amino acids. Germline V lookup: CDR1 SGHKS, CDR2 YYEKEE (reference sequence). CDR3 sequence reads: CASSSRGQGNYQPQHF. CDR3 sequence (DNA): TGTGCCAGCAGCTCGCGGGGGCAGGGAAACTATCAGCCCCAGCATTTT.

The V and J genes are TRBV30 and TRBJ2-7; D gene ambiguous. The CDR3 runs to 12 residues. The V and J ends lost 1 base and 2 bases respectively, with 6 bases between them. Germline CDR1 is GTSNPN and CDR2 is SVGIG (reference sequence). CDR3 DNA: TGTGCCTGGAGTGCCAAGCCCTACGAGCAGTACTTC. Translated: CAWSAKPYEQYF.

The gene calls are TRBV18 and TRBJ2-5, with TRBD2 identical over 8 bases. The CDR3 consists of 14 residues. Per germline, CDR1 KGHSH and CDR2 LQKENI. V was pared by 5 bases and J by 5 bases, with 7 bases of the junction left unmatched. Here the CDR3 DNA reads TGTGCCAGCTCAACAAGCGGGGGAGCGGAGACCCAGTACTTC. As protein: CASSTSGGAETQYF.

The genes are TRBV11-1 and TRBJ2-3; 8 positions agree with TRBD1. Trimming removed 0 bases from V and 2 bases from J; junction bases left unmatched: 10. The CDR3 loop spans 18 amino acids. The germline gives CDR1 SGHAT, CDR2 FQDESV (reference sequence). The CDR3 loop reads CASSLAQYGTGYTDTQYF. In nucleotides, the CDR3 is TGTGCCAGCAGCTTAGCCCAATACGGGACAGGATACACAGATACGCAGTATTTT. Filled out from reference TRBV11-1 and TRBJ2-3, the complete variable domain reads EAEVAQSPRYKITEKSQAVAFWCDPISGHATLYWYRQILGQGPELLVQFQDESVVDDSQLPKDRFSAERLKGVDSTLKIQPAELGDSAMYLCASSLAQYGTGYTDTQYFGPGTRLTVL.

The rearrangement joins TRBV10-3 to TRBJ2-3; D not certain. CDR1 and CDR2 from the germline V gene are ENHRY and SYGVKD. The ends were cut back, 6 bases at V and 1 base at J, with 8 bases in the middle. The length of the CDR3 is 13 residues. CDR3 nucleotides: TGTGCCATCAGACGGCAGGGCACAGATACGCAGTATTTT. Encoded protein: CAIRRQGTDTQYF.

V gene TRBV7-3 combines with J gene TRBJ1-5; the D gene is possibly TRBD1 (6 bases). This CDR3 contains 13 residues. CDR1 SGHTA and CDR2 FQGTGA come from the germline V gene. V lost 5 bases and J 6 bases, leaving 11 bases between the germline ends. CDR3 residues: CASSKGRGQPQHF. CDR3 nucleotides: TGTGCCAGCAGCAAGGGCAGGGGTCAGCCCCAGCATTTT.

A single count supports this clone. The chain uses TRBV5-1 and TRBJ1-3; perhaps TRBD1 as D (5 bases). The CDR3 is made up of 17 amino acids. The germline V gene encodes CDR1 SGHRS and CDR2 YFSETQ. Trimming took 0 bases from V and 0 from J, leaving 13 bases between them. The CDR3 loop reads CASSLGASGGSGNTIYF. The CDR3 DNA sequence: TGCGCCAGCAGCTTGGGGGCCTCCGGGGGCTCTGGAAACACCATATATTTT. Full variable domain (missing parts from reference TRBV5-1 and TRBJ1-3): KAGVTQTPRYLIKTRGQQVTLSCSPISGHRSVSWYQQTPGQGLQFLFEYFSETQRNKGNFPGRFSGRQFSNSRSEMNVSTLELGDSALYLCASSLGASGGSGNTIYFGEGSWLTVV.

The chain links TRBV18 to TRBJ1-3; D might be TRBD1 (5 bases). This CDR3 is built from 17 residues. The germline V and J ends were trimmed by 3 bases and 3 bases, with 18 bases remaining between them. Germline CDR1 is KGHSH and CDR2 is LQKENI. CDR3 nucleotide sequence: TGTGCCAGCTCACCCGGGACTCCGGGGGGAATTGGAAACACCATATATTTT. Protein sequence: CASSPGTPGGIGNTIYF.